This T cell receptor (beta chain) was identified during a study of shared clonotypes between healthy human individuals. Turning to the study itself: Per-donor plates numbered three CD4 naive, three CD4 memory, two CD8 naive and one CD8 memory.

Study findings and constraints: Shared clonotypes: approximately 5.3% naive CD4, around 3.5% naive CD8, roughly 2.4% memory CD4, about 0.41% memory CD8.

The CDR3 spans 12 residues. A word on this clone: Its antigen is unidentified.

Assay used: immunoSEQ multiplex PCR; TCRdb lists only in-frame clones, some missing. The sample consists of around 2.3 million clones, nearly 97% of them appearing once. The sequenced sample was naive CD4+ T cells sorted from blood. Subset noted: CD45RA+ positively selected. The source is a man aged 18 to 29 in good health. The chain uses TRBV21-1 and TRBJ1-1. TRBV21-1 is a recognized pseudogene. This CDR3 is CASSKGRSKAFF. Here the CDR3 DNA reads TGTGCCAGCAGCAAAGGACGGAGCAAAGCTTTCTTT.